Sequencing of this T cell receptor beta chain was carried out in a study of blood T cell repertoires in COVID-19. Study information: Acute and convalescent COVID-19 specimens originated in the United States, Italy and Spain. T cells, B-cell-depleted T cells, or PBMCs provided the cDNA or gDNA that served as material.

Source study methods: Amplified reference gene primers provided the basis for estimating nucleated cell counts. TCRdb's table, derived via immunoSEQ multiplex PCR, lists solely in-frame clones and lacks some. V, J and clone size are taken as reported in that table, and D and trimming were inferred from the DNA itself. The sample records around 210,000 clones, about 86% being singletons. The CDR3 is 12 residues long. V lost 6 bases to trimming and J lost 5 bases, with 11 bases between them. CDR1 and CDR2 (germline): ENHRY, SYGVKD. The receptor's source is a man younger than 35 with active or convalescent COVID-19. The chain employs TRBV10-3 and TRBJ2-7; tentative D call: TRBD1 (6 bases). The sample was peripheral blood. The CDR3, as DNA: TGTGCCATCAGCTCAGGGGCCCACGAGCAGTACTTC. The encoded protein is CAISSGAHEQYF.